This T cell receptor beta chain was documented in a study of OX40 agonist ivuxolimab in advanced cancers. Background on the study: Patients took ivuxolimab, an agonistic anti-OX40 (CD134) antibody. Study findings and constraints: Researchers report that CD8+ T cells had, on average, more expanded clones than CD4+.

Patients with a history of autoimmune disease or on systemic immunosuppression were excluded. Cycle 7 day 1, cycle 4 day 1, and baseline were the timepoints at which blood was sampled. The CDR3 spans 16 residues. The V gene's germline CDR1 is SGHTA and CDR2 FQGTGA. V was shortened by 2 bases and J by 0 bases, with 14 bases between the two germline ends. A remark on this clone: Its antigen remains unidentified.

Libraries were prepared by immunoSEQ multiplex PCR; TCRdb keeps only in-frame clonotypes and omits some of them. The sample has more than 40,000 clones, over 75% seen once; the top ten hold 1.5% to 2%. V and J are TRBV7-3 and TRBJ2-7, with D maybe TRBD1 (6 bases). This clonotype was sampled from an adult with an advanced solid tumor such as melanoma, head and neck, liver or kidney cancer. Sample: CD4+ or CD8+ T cells sorted from blood, taken in a trial of the OX40 agonist ivuxolimab. Here the CDR3 reads CASSLAGTDSSYEQYF. The DNA for the CDR3 is TGTGCCAGCAGCTTAGCCGGGACGGACAGCTCCTACGAGCAGTACTTC.